These 30 T cell receptor beta chains were sequenced from one sample in a study of shared clonotypes between healthy human individuals. The repertoire was sequenced with immunoSEQ multiplex PCR; TCRdb's copy has only in-frame clones and lacks some. The table includes 2.5 million or so clones, over 85% detected once. Sequenced input: naive CD4+ T cells sorted from blood. As to subset: CD45RA+ positively selected. The receptors come from a man between 18 and 29 years old in good health.

The chain links TRBV5-4 to TRBJ1-2; D perhaps matches TRBD1 (5 bases). The CDR3 totals 14 residues. The germline V gene encodes CDR1 SGHNT and CDR2 YYREEE (reference sequence). Trimming shortened V by 5 bases and J by 2 bases, and 13 bases separated the two germline ends. In nucleotides, the CDR3 is TGTGCCAGCAGTTGGCCGACAGTAAACTATGGCTACACCTTC. The encoded protein is CASSWPTVNYGYTF.

This clone was counted once. The chain couples TRBV19 to TRBJ1-1; no clear D gene. V dropped 1 base and J dropped 3 bases, with 9 bases sitting between them. Germline V CDR1 and CDR2: LNHDA, SQIVND (reference sequence). The CDR3 totals 14 residues. CDR3 region: CASSIALLDTEAFF. CDR3 bases: TGTGCCAGTAGTATAGCCCTGTTAGACACTGAAGCTTTCTTT. The full variable domain, completed using reference TRBV19 and TRBJ1-1, is DGGITQSPKYLFRKEGQNVTLSCEQNLNHDAMYWYRQDPGQGLRLIYYSQIVNDFQKGDIAEGYSVSREKKESFPLTVTSAQKNPTAFYLCASSIALLDTEAFFGQGTRLTVV.

The V gene is TRBV28, the J gene TRBJ1-2, with D possibly TRBD1 on 5 matching bases. Germline lookup yields CDR1 MDHEN and CDR2 SYDVKM. This CDR3 has 16 amino acids. The V end was cut by 4 bases, the J end by 0 bases, with 15 bases between. CDR3 sequence reads: CASSSPGASANYGYTF. The CDR3 nucleotides read TGTGCCAGCAGTTCGCCCGGGGCCAGCGCTAACTATGGCTACACCTTC.

The chain recombines TRBV30 with TRBJ2-7, with a tentative D call TRBD1 (7 bases). Gene TRBJ2-5 matches the end of the DNA better, so the J call may be wrong. The CDR3 length is 13 residues. Germline CDR1 and CDR2: GTSNPN and SVGIG (reference sequence). The CDR3 coding sequence is TGTGCCTGGAATTCAGGGGGGAAAGAGACCCAGTACTTC. Its protein product is CAWNSGGKETQYF.

This chain uses TRBV2 with TRBJ2-3; 10 bases align to TRBD1. The trim removed 3 bases at V and 0 bases at J, leaving 9 bases unmatched. The germline V gene has CDR1 SNHLY and CDR2 FYNNEI. This CDR3 has 18 amino acids. The CDR3: CASSETGQGSTSTDTQYF. CDR3 DNA sequence: TGTGCCAGCAGTGAGACGGGACAGGGGTCTACTAGCACAGATACGCAGTATTTT.

Remarks on this clone: The junction departs from the called germline gene at one end, perhaps through a read error. The rearrangement joins TRBV5-1 to TRBJ2-1, with D possibly matching TRBD2 (5 bases). Germline V CDR1 and CDR2: SGHRS, YFSETQ. This CDR3 region has 12 residues. The CDR3: CASRDSTTDAIF. The CDR3 DNA is TGCGCCAGCAGGGACTCGACGACGGACGCTATCTTC. The full variable domain, in which reference TRBV5-1 and TRBJ2-1 provide the parts outside the CDR3, is KAGVTQTPRYLIKTRGQQVTLSCSPISGHRSVSWYQQTPGQGLQFLFEYFSETQRNKGNFPGRFSGRQFSNSRSEMNVSTLELGDSALYLCASRDSTTDAIFGPGTRLTVL.

This chain uses TRBV7-2 with TRBJ1-5; D uncertain. CDR1 is SGHTA and CDR2 is FQGNSA in the germline V gene. Deletions cut 3 bases from V and 3 bases from J, with 9 bases between. The CDR3 has 14 residues. The CDR3 nucleotides read TGTGCCAGCAGCTTCAATGGACCCAATCAGCCCCAGCATTTT. This gives the protein CASSFNGPNQPQHF.

The CDR3 sequence is CASSRTSVSTDTQYF. As DNA, the CDR3 is TGTGCCAGCAGCCGGACTAGCGTAAGCACAGATACGCAGTATTTT. The genes are TRBV11-3 and TRBJ2-3; 9 nucleotides line up with TRBD2. The CDR3 has 15 residues. Germline V gives CDR1 SGHNT, CDR2 YENEEA. V lost 5 bases to trimming and J lost 0 bases; unmatched junction nucleotides: 3.

The chain joins TRBV2 to TRBJ1-1; 9 bases fit TRBD1. The germline CDR1 and CDR2 sequences are SNHLY and FYNNEI. J gave up 4 bases and V 6 bases, and 3 bases lay outside the gene matches. The CDR3 runs 13 residues. The CDR3 DNA reads as TGTGCCAGCAGACCGACAGGGGGCACTGAAGCTTTCTTT. The encoded protein is CASRPTGGTEAFF.

Notes on this clone: The identical CDR3 is also encoded by other nucleotide sequences in the sample. The chain combines TRBV6-5 with TRBJ1-3; a possible D gene is TRBD1 (5 bases). The CDR3 covers 14 residues. Trimming stripped 0 bases from V and 3 bases from J, with 6 bases between. Germline loops: CDR1 MNHEY, CDR2 SVGAGI. The CDR3 region is CASSYSTGGNTIYF. The CDR3 DNA follows: TGTGCCAGCAGTTACTCCACAGGTGGAAACACCATATATTTT.

This clone was recorded once. This sequence may be a read error, since a much larger clone differs from it by one base. The chain uses TRBV5-4 and TRBJ1-2; D is perhaps TRBD1 (6 bases). Germline V CDR1 and CDR2: SGHNT, YYREEE (reference sequence). This CDR3 has 13 amino acids. The V end was cut by 4 bases, the J end by 1 base, with 8 bases between. The CDR3 protein is CASSTDSNYGYTF. The DNA for the CDR3 is TGTGCCAGCAGCACGGACAGTAACTATGGCTACACCTTC.

This sequence joins TRBV19 and TRBJ1-5; the match to TRBD1 covers 7 bases. The CDR3 totals 15 residues. J was trimmed by 6 bases and V by 8 bases; bases with no gene match: 13. The germline CDR1 and CDR2 sequences are LNHDA and SQIVND (reference sequence). CDR3 coding DNA: TGTGCCAGTGTTGACAGGGAGCAGGGCGCTCAGCCCCAGCATTTT. Translation gives CASVDREQGAQPQHF.

The J gene is TRBJ2-2, the V gene TRBV28; tentatively, D is TRBD1 (6 bases). The CDR3 totals 16 residues. Germline V gives CDR1 MDHEN, CDR2 SYDVKM. The V gene lost 4 bases and the J gene lost 0 bases, with 12 bases spanning the gap. This CDR3 reads CASSSGAAPNTGELFF. Written as DNA, the CDR3 is TGTGCCAGCAGTTCAGGGGCAGCGCCGAACACCGGGGAGCTGTTTTTT.

J is TRBJ1-5 and V is TRBV6-5; tentatively, D is TRBD1 (5 bases). CDR3 size: 15 residues. Germline V gene sequence: CDR1 MNHEY, CDR2 SVGAGI. The V end was cut by 2 bases, the J end by 2 bases, with 10 bases between. The CDR3 loop reads CASSYRQNGNQPQHF. The CDR3 DNA reads TGTGCCAGCAGTTACCGACAGAACGGCAATCAGCCCCAGCATTTT.

The chain links TRBV9 to TRBJ2-5; D is unclear. V lost 3 bases, J lost 1 base, and 4 bases lay in between. Germline V gene data show CDR1 as SGDLS and CDR2 as YYNGEE. This CDR3 region has 12 residues. The CDR3 region has the DNA TGTGCCAGCAGCGCGACCCAAGAGACCCAGTACTTC. It codes for CASSATQETQYF.

This clone was recorded once. This sample includes further DNA sequences coding for the same CDR3. The chain links TRBV29-1 to TRBJ1-1, with TRBD1 identical over 9 bases. The germline gives CDR1 SQVTM, CDR2 ANQGSEA. V gave up 6 bases and J gave up 2 bases; unmatched junction bases: 10. The CDR3 has 15 amino acids. The CDR3 bases are TGCAGCGTCGAGAATCCGGGACAGGGAAACACTGAAGCTTTCTTT. Its protein is CSVENPGQGNTEAFF.

Comment on this clone: Additional DNA sequences in this sample encode the identical CDR3. The chain links TRBV28 to TRBJ1-3; 7 bases align to TRBD1. This CDR3 contains 15 residues. Unmatched junction bases numbered 5, after V lost 6 bases and J lost 0 bases. CDR1 and CDR2 (germline): MDHEN, SYDVKM. CDR3 amino acids: CASSPGTASGNTIYF. The CDR3, as DNA: TGTGCCAGCAGCCCTGGGACAGCCTCTGGAAACACCATATATTTT.

This clone was seen just once. CDR3: CASSPTGGGREQYF. The CDR3 region has the DNA TGCGCCAGCAGCCCGACAGGGGGTGGGCGCGAGCAGTACTTC. The chain links TRBV4-1 to TRBJ2-7; 9 bases map to TRBD1. The ends lost 4 bases at V and 6 bases at J; junction bases unmatched: 7. The CDR3 is 14 residues long. In germline, CDR1 is MGHRA, CDR2 YSYEKL.

J is TRBJ1-4 and V is TRBV6-5, with 8 bases identical to TRBD1. The germline gives CDR1 MNHEY, CDR2 SVGAGI. This CDR3 has 15 residues. With 6 bases clipped from V and 3 bases from J, the junction kept 6 bases outside the gene matches. The CDR3 reads CASSHQGAANEKLFF. The DNA for the CDR3 is TGTGCCAGCAGCCATCAGGGGGCGGCTAATGAAAAACTGTTTTTT.

Regarding this clone: At the DNA level, this CDR3 is encoded by other sequences in the same sample as well. The genes are TRBV9 and TRBJ2-3; unclear D gene. CDR3 size: 15 residues. Germline values: CDR1 SGDLS, CDR2 YYNGEE. V was trimmed by 0 bases and J by 0 bases, leaving 8 bases between them. The DNA for the CDR3 is TGTGCCAGCAGCGTAGACGGCAGCAGCACAGATACGCAGTATTTT. Its protein product is CASSVDGSSTDTQYF.

The chain joins TRBV15 to TRBJ2-5; perhaps TRBD1 as D (6 bases). V lost 0 bases and J 5 bases, leaving 13 bases between the germline ends. Per the germline V gene, CDR1 is LNHNV and CDR2 is YYDKDF (reference sequence). The CDR3 is 15 residues long. This CDR3 is CATSRDIQGRETQYF. The CDR3 nucleotides are TGTGCCACCAGCAGAGATATACAGGGCAGGGAGACCCAGTACTTC.

V and J are TRBV6-6 and TRBJ1-1; D not certain. V gave up 2 bases and J gave up 7 bases, with 8 bases separating them. The CDR3 has 12 amino acids. CDR1 is MNHNY and CDR2 is SVGAGI in the germline V gene (reference sequence). The CDR3 reads CASSYLEDEAFF. DNA for the CDR3: TGTGCCAGCAGTTACCTCGAGGATGAAGCTTTCTTT.

The V gene is TRBV18, the J gene TRBJ1-1; the match to TRBD1 covers 11 bases. Per germline, CDR1 KGHSH and CDR2 LQKENI. V was pared by 2 bases and J by 2 bases, with 7 bases of the junction left unmatched. CDR3 length: 17 amino acids. The DNA of the CDR3 is TGTGCCAGCTCACCATTCGGGGACAGGGGGACCAACACTGAAGCTTTCTTT. Translating it yields CASSPFGDRGTNTEAFF.

The genes are TRBV4-1 and TRBJ1-1, with a weak D call TRBD1 (5 bases). Germline CDR1 and CDR2: MGHRA and YSYEKL. V lost 0 bases to trimming and J lost 0 bases, with 14 bases between them. The CDR3 contains 17 residues. The CDR3 DNA follows: TGCGCCAGCAGCCAAGAAATCGTCGGGGGATTGAACACTGAAGCTTTCTTT. Protein product: CASSQEIVGGLNTEAFF.

The rearrangement joins TRBV2 to TRBJ2-7; 13 bases match TRBD2. The CDR3 totals 18 residues. Germline CDR1 is SNHLY and CDR2 is FYNNEI. After removal of 6 bases from V and 2 bases from J, the junction contained 13 bases not matched to a gene. The CDR3: CASSGPRTTSGRAYEQYF. The CDR3 nucleotides are TGTGCCAGCAGCGGGCCCCGAACTACTAGCGGGAGGGCCTACGAGCAGTACTTC. The variable domain in full, with the rest retrieved from reference TRBV2 and TRBJ2-7, is EPEVTQTPSHQVTQMGQEVILRCVPISNHLYFYWYRQILGQKVEFLVSFYNNEISEKSEIFDDQFSVERPDGSNFTLKIRSTKLEDSAMYFCASSGPRTTSGRAYEQYFGPGTRLTVT.

The J gene is TRBJ2-6, the V gene TRBV30; D perhaps matches TRBD2 (5 bases). The CDR3 totals 17 residues. Germline loops: CDR1 GTSNPN, CDR2 SVGIG (reference sequence). Trimming shortened V by 1 base and J by 0 bases, and 13 bases separated the two germline ends. CDR3 sequence: CAWSARRYSSGANVLTF. CDR3 nucleotide sequence: TGTGCCTGGAGTGCCCGGAGGTATAGCTCTGGGGCCAACGTCCTGACTTTC.

The chain uses TRBV30 and TRBJ1-2; no firm D call. Trimming took 4 bases from V and 2 from J, leaving 20 bases between them. The length of the CDR3 is 16 residues. CDR1 is GTSNPN and CDR2 is SVGIG in the germline V gene (reference sequence). Written as DNA, the CDR3 is TGTGCCTGGAACCACCCTGGACGTACAGAAAACTATGGCTACACCTTC. Its protein product is CAWNHPGRTENYGYTF. The entire variable domain, with the rest obtained from reference TRBV30 and TRBJ1-2, is as follows: SQTIHQWPATLVQPVGSPLSLECTVEGTSNPNLYWYRQAAGRGLQLLFYSVGIGQISSEVPQNLSASRPQDRQFILSSKKLLLSDSGFYLCAWNHPGRTENYGYTFGSGTRLTVV.

This chain connects TRBV18 to TRBJ2-7; weak D call: TRBD1 (5 bases). Trimming removed 6 bases at V and 0 bases at J, with 12 bases between. The CDR3 totals 14 residues. From germline, CDR1 is KGHSH and CDR2 LQKENI. The CDR3 here is CASSKETASYEQYF. In DNA, the CDR3 is TGTGCCAGCTCCAAAGAGACAGCCTCCTACGAGCAGTACTTC.

The rearrangement joins TRBV18 to TRBJ1-2, with TRBD1 matching 8 bases. The V and J ends lost 3 bases and 1 base, in that order; junction bases with no gene match: 4. The length of the CDR3 is 15 residues. In germline, CDR1 is KGHSH, CDR2 LQKENI. The CDR3 region is CASSPGQGVNYGYTF. For the CDR3, the DNA is TGTGCCAGCTCACCCGGACAGGGAGTTAACTATGGCTACACCTTC.

The V call is TRBV12-2, the J call TRBJ2-2; the listed D gene, TRBD2, was not tested against the DNA. TRBV12-2 is a known pseudogene. This CDR3 spans 17 amino acids. CDR3 amino acids: CASRSQYSRVNTGELFF. The CDR3 DNA reads as TGTGCAAGTCGCTCCCAATACTCGAGGGTTAACACCGGGGAGCTGTTTTTT.